The source of this TCR beta chain is a study of blood T cell repertoires in COVID-19. At the level of the study: Material from acute and convalescent COVID-19 was sourced from the United States, Italy and Spain. T cells, B-cell-depleted T cells, or PBMCs supplied cDNA or gDNA.

Original processing notes: From reference gene primer amplification, estimates of nucleated cell counts were derived. The assay was immunoSEQ multiplex PCR, and TCRdb's table has in-frame clones only and misses some. The V and J calls and clone size come from that table; D and trimming were worked out from the DNA. The repertoire holds about 74,000 clones, with more than 90% as singletons. Germline V gene data show CDR1 as GTSNPN and CDR2 as SVGIG (reference sequence). CDR3 length: 13 amino acids. Trimming at V came to 1 base and at J to 7 bases, leaving 3 bases not matched to a gene. This clonotype originated in a human donor in a cohort sampled during active COVID-19. The sequencing input was peripheral blood. This chain uses TRBV30 with TRBJ1-5; TRBD1 agrees at 8 bases. Here the CDR3 DNA reads TGTGCCTGGAGTGGGACAGGGAGCCAGCCCCAGCATTTT. Translated, it gives CAWSGTGSQPQHF.